These T cell receptor beta chains were read from a single sample in a study of identical twins. A single record per CDR3 protein comes from TCRdb applying MiXCR to the 5' RACE reads. This sample has 310,000 or so distinct CDR3 sequences, with 6.5% to 9.5% found just once. The sample was also linked to a second study, of yellow fever vaccine responses in identical twins.

The sequencing input was memory (CD45RO+) T cells sorted from blood. All receptors come from a woman younger than 30 in good health. Each CDR3 is given with its conserved first and last residue. A D gene is named only where the DNA matches it firmly. A clone size is listed for some rows: how often the clone was seen (once, few, many), or a class if it is expanded.

size | J | V | D | DNA | CDR3
few | TRBJ2-1 | TRBV5-1 | NA | TGCGCCAGCAGCTTGGGTGGCGGGGCGGGTGAGCAGTTCTTC | CASSLGGGAGEQFF
many | TRBJ1-1 | TRBV4-2 | TRBD1 | TGTGCCAGCAGCCCCCTAGGGACAGGGATAAAAGAAGCTTTCTTT | CASSPLGTGIKEAFF
NA | TRBJ1-5 | TRBV27 | NA | TGTGCCAGCAGTTTATCGAGGGAACTTCAGCCCCAGCATTTT | CASSLSRELQPQHF
many | TRBJ2-1 | TRBV21-1 | NA | TGTGCCAGCAGCACCTTTGCAGGGAAGTGGAACGAGCAGTTCTTC | CASSTFAGKWNEQFF
many | TRBJ2-3 | TRBV29-1 | NA | TGCAGCGTTCTTAGCGGAAACGGGCCAGATACGCAGTATTTT | CSVLSGNGPDTQYF
few | TRBJ1-2 | TRBV20-1 | NA | TGCAGTGCCCGTCGGACAGATATCTATGGCTACACCTTC | CSARRTDIYGYTF
many | TRBJ2-1 | TRBV20-1 | TRBD1 | TGCAGTGCTAGAGAGGCCAGGGGGCTCAATGAGCAGTTCTTC | CSAREARGLNEQFF
few | TRBJ2-4 | TRBV28 | TRBD1 | TGTGCCAGCACCCCCCTCCGGGACAGGGACGGTTCAAAAAACATTCAGTACTTC | CASTPLRDRDGSKNIQYF
NA | TRBJ1-1 | TRBV6-1 | NA | TGTGCCAGCAGTATCTCAGGAGCAAGGAACACTGAAGCTTTCTTT | CASSISGARNTEAFF
few | TRBJ1-5 | TRBV5-6 | TRBD1 | TGTGCCAGCAGCTCGTACCTAGGGACAGGGGTTCATCAGCCCCAGCATTTT | CASSSYLGTGVHQPQHF
many | TRBJ2-5 | TRBV5-1 | NA | TGCGCCAGCGGAACCGTAGAGACCCAGTACTTC | CASGTVETQYF
NA | TRBJ1-1 | TRBV15 | NA | TGTGCCACCAGCAGAGGTCGGACGGGGAACACTGAAGCTTTCTTT | CATSRGRTGNTEAFF
many | TRBJ2-3 | TRBV7-2 | NA | TGTGCCAGCAGCTTAGTAGTCCACACAGATACGCAGTATTTT | CASSLVVHTDTQYF
few | TRBJ2-5 | TRBV2 | TRBD2 | TGTGCCAGCAGTTTATCGGGACTAGTGGCGGAGACCCAGTACTTC | CASSLSGLVAETQYF
many | TRBJ2-5 | TRBV9 | TRBD2 | TGTGCCAGCAGCCTCAACCTAGCGGGGCCCCAAGAGACCCAGTACTTC | CASSLNLAGPQETQYF
many | TRBJ2-3 | TRBV6-2/TRBV6-3 | NA | TGTGCCAGCAGTTTCCTGGCAGCAATCCGCACAGATACGCAGTATTTT | CASSFLAAIRTDTQYF
NA | TRBJ1-2 | TRBV15 | NA | TGTGCCACCAGCAGTTGGGGGGAGGGCTACACCTTC | CATSSWGEGYTF
many | TRBJ1-2 | TRBV12-3/TRBV12-4 | NA | TGTGCCAGCAGTTTAGAGACAGGATCTAATGGCTACACCTTC | CASSLETGSNGYTF
many | TRBJ2-5 | TRBV24-1 | NA | TGTGCCACCAGTGACCCACGCGAGGGCTTGGAGACCCAGTACTTC | CATSDPREGLETQYF
few | TRBJ2-1 | TRBV2 | TRBD2 | TGTGCCAGCAGTGAAGACCCAATAGCGGGATCCTTTACTGGGGTCTTATACAATGAGCAGTTCTTC | CASSEDPIAGSFTGVLYNEQFF
NA | TRBJ2-7 | TRBV5-1 | TRBD1 | TGCGCCAGCACCTGGGACAGTTCCTACGAGCAGTACTTC | CASTWDSSYEQYF
NA | TRBJ2-1 | TRBV10-3 | TRBD2 | TGTGCCATCAGTGCTAGCGGGGGGGCCTATGAGCAGTTCTTC | CAISASGGAYEQFF
many | TRBJ2-7 | TRBV12-3/TRBV12-4 | TRBD1 | TGTGCCAGCAGTCAGGGGGTCCTCTACGAGCAGTACTTC | CASSQGVLYEQYF
many | TRBJ2-5 | TRBV5-1 | NA | TGCGCCAGCAGCCTCGGACACATCCAAGAGACCCAGTACTTC | CASSLGHIQETQYF
NA | TRBJ2-1 | TRBV5-1 | NA | TGCGCCAGCAGCTCCGAGCTTGGGTCTTCCTACAATGAGCAGTTCTTC | CASSSELGSSYNEQFF
NA | TRBJ1-1 | TRBV7-8 | NA | TGTGCCAGCAGCTCGAACAGGGAAGTAGCCACTGAAGCTTTCTTT | CASSSNREVATEAFF
many | TRBJ2-1 | TRBV6-1 | NA | TGTGCCAGCAGTCAAAGGACTGGTTACAATGAGCAGTTCTTC | CASSQRTGYNEQFF
many | TRBJ2-5 | TRBV11-2 | NA | TGTGCCAGCAGCTTAGATCCTTGGACCCAGTACTTC | CASSLDPWTQYF
few | TRBJ1-4 | TRBV4-1 | NA | TGCGCCAGCAGCCCGCATAAAGAAAAACTGTTTTTT | CASSPHKEKLFF
many | TRBJ1-1 | TRBV10-2 | NA | TGCGCCAGCAGTGTAGACTGGAACACTGAAGCTTTCTTT | CASSVDWNTEAFF
many | TRBJ2-2 | TRBV3-1 | NA | TGTGCCAGCAGCCAAGATACAGACGCGGTCACCGGGGAGCTGTTTTTT | CASSQDTDAVTGELFF
many | TRBJ1-1 | TRBV28 | NA | TGTGCCAGCAGTCTTGGGATCGAAGCTTTCTTT | CASSLGIEAFF
many | TRBJ1-5 | TRBV29-1 | TRBD1 | TGCAGCGTCCAGCCGACAGGGCCCAATCAGCCCCAGCATTTT | CSVQPTGPNQPQHF
few | TRBJ2-2 | TRBV4-1 | TRBD1 | TGCGCCAGCAGCCTCAGACAGGGGGGCTACCCCGGGGAGCTGTTTTTT | CASSLRQGGYPGELFF
NA | TRBJ2-7 | TRBV5-1 | NA | TGCGCCAGCAGCTTGGGGGATCGACCGGGGGAGCAGTACTTC | CASSLGDRPGEQYF
many | TRBJ2-5 | TRBV12-3/TRBV12-4 | NA | TGTGCCAGCAGTTTGGGGCTGAGAGGGACCCAGTACTTC | CASSLGLRGTQYF
NA | TRBJ2-5 | TRBV2 | NA | TGTGCCAGCAACTCCTGGGCGGGAAGTCAAGAGACCCAGTACTTC | CASNSWAGSQETQYF
NA | TRBJ2-1 | TRBV7-9 | TRBD1 | TGTGCCAGCAGCGTTTCGGAGACAGGGAATTGGCAGTTCTTC | CASSVSETGNWQFF
many | TRBJ2-7 | TRBV7-9 | NA | TGTGCCAGCGGACTGGCGCCCTACGAGCAGTACTTC | CASGLAPYEQYF
few | TRBJ2-3 | TRBV20-1 | TRBD2 | TGCAGTGCTAGAGCTAGCGGGGTCGGAGATACGCAGTATTTT | CSARASGVGDTQYF
NA | TRBJ2-1 | TRBV7-3 | TRBD2 | TGTGCCAGCAGCTTAACGTTCATAGCGGGAGGTGTAAATGAGCAGTTCTTC | CASSLTFIAGGVNEQFF
few | TRBJ2-7 | TRBV6-2/TRBV6-3 | TRBD2 | TGTGCCAGCAGTACCGACGGACTAGCGGTTTCCTACGAGCAGTACTTC | CASSTDGLAVSYEQYF
many | TRBJ2-7 | TRBV12-3/TRBV12-4 | NA | TGTGCCAGCAGTCCCCATCTGGGAGCCTTGAATTTC | CASSPHLGALNF
NA | TRBJ2-7 | TRBV7-9 | NA | TGTGCCAGCAGTTTCGGGGTATTAGGCGAGCAGTACTTC | CASSFGVLGEQYF
few | TRBJ2-3 | TRBV28 | TRBD1 | TGTGCCAGCAGTACGAGACAGGGGCGCTTGAATACGCAGTATTTT | CASSTRQGRLNTQYF
few | TRBJ2-3 | TRBV5-1 | NA | TGCGCCAGCACATTGGGCGGGACCCGCACAGATACGCAGTATTTT | CASTLGGTRTDTQYF
many | TRBJ2-2 | TRBV2 | NA | TGTGCCAGCAGTCCTGCGAACACCGGGGAGCTGTTTTTT | CASSPANTGELFF
NA | TRBJ2-1 | TRBV3-1 | TRBD2 | TGTGCCAGCAGCCAAGATGCGACTAGCGGGCTAATTAGGTTCTTC | CASSQDATSGLIRFF